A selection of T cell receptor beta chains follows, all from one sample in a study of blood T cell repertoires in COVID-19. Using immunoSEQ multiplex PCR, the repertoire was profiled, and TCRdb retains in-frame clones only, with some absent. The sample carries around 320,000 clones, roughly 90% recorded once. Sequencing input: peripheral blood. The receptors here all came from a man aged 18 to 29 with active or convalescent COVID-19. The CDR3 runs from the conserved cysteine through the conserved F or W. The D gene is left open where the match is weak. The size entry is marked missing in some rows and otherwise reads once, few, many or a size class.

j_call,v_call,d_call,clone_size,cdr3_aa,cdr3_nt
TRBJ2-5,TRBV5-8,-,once,CASSPRAPLETQYF,TGTGCCAGCAGCCCGAGGGCACCTCTGGAGACCCAGTACTTC
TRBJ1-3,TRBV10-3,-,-,CAISEYTSGNTIYF,TGTGCCATCAGTGAGTACACGTCTGGAAACACCATATATTTT
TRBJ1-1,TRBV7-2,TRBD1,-,CASSYRDSKGTEAFF,TGTGCCAGCAGCTACCGGGACAGTAAGGGGACTGAAGCTTTCTTT
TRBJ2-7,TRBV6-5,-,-,CASGTGEQYF,TGTGCCAGTGGGACTGGCGAGCAGTACTTC
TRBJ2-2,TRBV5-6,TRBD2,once,CASSLGSLAGGTNTGELFF,TGTGCCAGCAGCTTGGGGTCCCTAGCGGGGGGTACAAACACCGGGGAGCTGTTTTTT
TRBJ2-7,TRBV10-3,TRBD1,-,CAISDRQGATYEQYF,TGTGCCATCAGTGACAGGCAGGGGGCCACCTACGAGCAGTACTTC
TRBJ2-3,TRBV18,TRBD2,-,CASSPGSGRGDTQYF,TGTGCCAGCTCACCAGGGAGCGGGAGGGGAGATACGCAGTATTTT
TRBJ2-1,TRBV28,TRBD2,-,CASRGGSYNEQFF,TGTGCCAGCAGAGGCGGGAGCTACAATGAGCAGTTCTTC
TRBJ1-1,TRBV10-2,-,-,CASSDLTEAFF,TGCGCCAGCAGTGACCTCACTGAAGCTTTCTTT
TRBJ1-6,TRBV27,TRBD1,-,CASKLRLDRVNSPLHF,TGTGCCAGCAAACTTAGACTGGACAGGGTTAATTCACCCCTCCACTTT
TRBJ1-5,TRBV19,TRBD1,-,CASSILRQGATRNQPQHF,TGTGCCAGTAGTATCTTGCGGCAGGGGGCTACTCGGAATCAGCCCCAGCATTTT
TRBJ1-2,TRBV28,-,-,CASSGLNYGYTF,TGTGCCAGCAGTGGCTTAAACTATGGCTACACCTTC
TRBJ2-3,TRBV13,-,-,CASSLGGADTQYF,TGTGCCAGCAGCCTCGGGGGAGCAGATACGCAGTATTTT
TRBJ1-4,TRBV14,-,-,CASSPGQGWRLFF,TGTGCCAGCAGCCCCGGGCAGGGGTGGAGACTGTTTTTT
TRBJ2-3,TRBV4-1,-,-,CASSQGTVSTDTQYF,TGCGCCAGCAGCCAAGGGACAGTGAGCACAGATACGCAGTATTTT
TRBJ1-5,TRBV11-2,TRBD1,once,CASSFSTGGQPQHF,TGTGCCAGCAGCTTTAGTACAGGGGGACAGCCCCAGCATTTT
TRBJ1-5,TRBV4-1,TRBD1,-,CASSQVVGTGGNQPQHF,TGCGCCAGCAGCCAAGTTGTCGGGACAGGGGGCAATCAGCCCCAGCATTTT
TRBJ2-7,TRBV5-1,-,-,CASSFLTGSYEQYF,TGCGCCAGCAGCTTTCTGACAGGATCCTACGAGCAGTACTTC
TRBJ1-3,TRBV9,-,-,CASSPAGTSGNTIYF,TGTGCCAGCAGCCCCGCCGGGACTTCGGGAAACACCATATATTTT
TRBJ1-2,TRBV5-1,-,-,CASSLVASGGYGYTF,TGCGCCAGCAGCTTGGTCGCGTCGGGGGGCTATGGCTACACCTTC
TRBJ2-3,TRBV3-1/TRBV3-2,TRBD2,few,CASSHRARGGAQYF,TGTGCCAGCAGCCACCGCGCGCGGGGAGGGGCGCAGTATTTT
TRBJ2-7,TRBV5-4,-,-,CASSPRDNPYEQYF,TGTGCCAGCAGCCCTAGGGACAACCCCTACGAGCAGTACTTC
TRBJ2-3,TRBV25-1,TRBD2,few,CASSDFSGRTDTQYF,TGTGCCAGCAGTGATTTTAGCGGGCGAACAGATACGCAGTATTTT
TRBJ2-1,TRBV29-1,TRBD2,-,CSVDGTSFNEQFF,TGCAGCGTTGACGGGACTAGCTTTAATGAGCAGTTCTTC
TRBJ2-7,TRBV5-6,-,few,CASSLLRGSSYEQYF,TGTGCCAGCAGCCTGCTAAGGGGGAGCTCCTACGAGCAGTACTTC
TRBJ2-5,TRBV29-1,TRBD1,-,CSVEAQGAQETQYF,TGCAGCGTTGAGGCACAGGGGGCCCAAGAGACCCAGTACTTC
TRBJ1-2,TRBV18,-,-,CASSPPLAPSGPPSYTF,TGTGCCAGCTCACCACCCCTTGCCCCTTCAGGTCCTCCTAGCTACACCTTC
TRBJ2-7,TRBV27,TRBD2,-,CASSLGTSGSKQYF,TGTGCCAGCAGTTTAGGGACTAGCGGCAGCAAGCAGTACTTC
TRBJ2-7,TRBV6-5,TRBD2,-,CASRVVAGGSYEQYF,TGTGCCAGCAGAGTAGTAGCGGGCGGTAGCTACGAGCAGTACTTC
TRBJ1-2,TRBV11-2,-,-,CASSLDRGKNYGYTF,TGTGCCAGCAGCTTAGATCGAGGGAAAAACTATGGCTACACCTTC
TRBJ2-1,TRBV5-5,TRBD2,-,CASSPSGSSYNEQFF,TGTGCCAGCAGCCCCAGCGGGAGCTCCTACAATGAGCAGTTCTTC
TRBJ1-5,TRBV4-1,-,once,CASSSAGGGNQPQHF,TGCGCCAGCAGCTCCGCCGGGGGGGGTAATCAGCCCCAGCATTTT
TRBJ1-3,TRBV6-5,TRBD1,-,CATRGGSGNTIYF,TGTGCCACCAGGGGGGGGTCTGGAAACACCATATATTTT
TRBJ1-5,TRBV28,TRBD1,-,CASRERTGTSNQPQHF,TGTGCCAGCAGGGAGAGGACAGGGACTAGCAATCAGCCCCAGCATTTT